This T cell receptor beta chain stems from a study of blood T cell repertoires in COVID-19. Looking at the study overall: The study drew acute and convalescent COVID-19 samples from the United States, Italy and Spain. The analysed material was cDNA or gDNA that came from T cells, B-cell-depleted T cells, or PBMCs.

Source study methods: Estimation of nucleated cell counts relied on the amplification of reference gene primers. Here immunoSEQ multiplex PCR was the method, and the copy in TCRdb shows in-frame clones only, minus some. D and trimming come from the DNA, and the V and J calls and clone size come from that table. The data hold about 130,000 clones, with roughly 83% observed a single time. This clonotype originated in a woman in her twenties or thirties who had recovered from COVID-19. Specimen: peripheral blood.

The CDR3 loop reads CASSLDRISNYGYTF. The CDR3, as DNA: TGTGCCAGCAGCTTAGACAGGATCTCTAACTATGGCTACACCTTC. The chain combines TRBV5-4 with TRBJ1-2; a weak D match, TRBD1 (6 bases). V was trimmed by 2 bases and J by 0 bases, leaving 11 bases between them. The germline V gene has CDR1 SGHNT and CDR2 YYREEE (reference sequence). The CDR3 runs 15 residues.